Sequencing of this T cell receptor (beta chain) was carried out in a study of identical twins. Study conclusions and caveats: It was out-of-frame TCR alpha sharing in monozygotic twins that models underestimated.

This clonotype appeared a few times. Its antigen is unidentified. TCRdb used MiXCR to reprocess the 5' RACE reads, holding one entry per CDR3 protein. The data show 450,000 or so distinct CDR3 sequences, roughly a quarter seen once. Healthy Caucasians were all of the donors. V was shortened by 2 bases and J by 0 bases, with 10 bases between the two germline ends. The CDR3 length is 15 residues. Germline V lookup: CDR1 LNHNV, CDR2 YYDKDF (reference sequence). A further study also used this sample, focusing on T cells expressing NK-cell markers. As that report states: Just one sequenced donor of eight was HCMV-seronegative, while seven were seropositive. What restricted sorting to alpha-beta TCR T cells in several experiments was an anti-gamma-delta TCR antibody.

Input material: CD4+ T cells sorted from blood. This receptor was taken from a woman aged 18-29 years in good health. V and J are TRBV15 and TRBJ1-1; no reliable D call. CDR3 region: CATSRLGRMNTEAFF. For the CDR3, the DNA is TGTGCCACCAGCAGACTCGGACGGATGAACACTGAAGCTTTCTTT. Full variable domain (outside the CDR3, taken from reference TRBV15 and TRBJ1-1): DAMVIQNPRYQVTQFGKPVTLSCSQTLNHNVMYWYQQKSSQAPKLLFHYYDKDFNNEADTPDNFQSRRPNTSFCFLDIRSPGLGDTAMYLCATSRLGRMNTEAFFGQGTRLTVV.